The 20 T cell receptor beta chains below all came from one sample that was sequenced in a study of shared clonotypes between healthy human individuals. Using immunoSEQ multiplex PCR, the repertoire was profiled, and TCRdb retains in-frame clones only, with some absent. Among fewer than 600,000 clones listed, approximately 77% were seen once. The specimen sequenced was PBMCs. All receptors come from a woman aged 35 to 49 in good health. Some clones in this sample may be carry-over from other donors' samples.

The V gene is TRBV6-4, the J gene TRBJ2-2; 7 bases agree with TRBD1. V gave up 6 bases and J gave up 7 bases; unmatched junction bases: 8. Germline CDR1 MRHNA, CDR2 SNTAGT. There are 14 residues in the CDR3. The DNA of the CDR3 is TGTGCCAGCAGCCCAAGGGGGCGCGGCGGGGAGCTGTTTTTT. Amino acids: CASSPRGRGGELFF.

On this clone: Only one base separates this from a far larger clonotype, so it likely reflects a read error. The chain carries TRBV30 and TRBJ2-5, with D perhaps TRBD1 (5 bases). In germline, CDR1 is GTSNPN, CDR2 SVGIG (reference sequence). V lost 1 base to trimming and J lost 11 bases, with 20 bases between them. The CDR3 contains 14 residues. CDR3 sequence (DNA): TGTGCCTGGAGTGAGGGGTCAACCACCTACGGGCAGTACTTC. This codes for CAWSEGSTTYGQYF.

V and J are TRBV2 and TRBJ2-3; D unclear. The germline gives CDR1 SNHLY, CDR2 FYNNEI. V lost 3 bases to trimming and J lost 1 base, with 11 bases between them. The CDR3 is made up of 15 amino acids. CDR3: CASSDNGQRTDTQYF. CDR3 in DNA: TGTGCCAGCAGTGATAATGGGCAACGCACAGATACGCAGTATTTT.

The chain combines TRBV11-2 with TRBJ2-5, with D unresolved. The CDR3 loop spans 14 amino acids. With 2 bases removed from V and 3 bases from J, the gap between germline ends came to 10 bases. Germline CDR1 SGHAT, CDR2 FQNNGV. CDR3 nucleotides: TGTGCCAGCAGCTTATTCCTGGGTGAAGAGACCCAGTACTTC. The encoded protein is CASSLFLGEETQYF. Full variable domain (remainder filled in from reference TRBV11-2 and TRBJ2-5): EAGVAQSPRYKIIEKRQSVAFWCNPISGHATLYWYQQILGQGPKLLIQFQNNGVVDDSQLPKDRFSAERLKGVDSTLKIQPAKLEDSAVYLCASSLFLGEETQYFGPGTRLLVL.

The rearrangement links TRBV28 to TRBJ1-5; the D is unclear. V lost 2 bases to trimming and J lost 4 bases, with 21 bases between them. The CDR3 length is 18 residues. Germline lookup yields CDR1 MDHEN and CDR2 SYDVKM. Here the CDR3 reads CASSLGLSGSGMNQPQHF. In nucleotides, the CDR3 is TGTGCCAGCAGTTTAGGTTTATCGGGGAGTGGGATGAATCAGCCCCAGCATTTT.

The chain recombines TRBV4-1 with TRBJ2-4; no clear D gene. Trimming stripped 1 base from V and 0 bases from J, with 10 bases between. The CDR3 runs 16 residues. From germline, CDR1 is MGHRA and CDR2 YSYEKL. The CDR3 sequence: CASSQGGLIAKNIQYF. CDR3 sequence (DNA): TGCGCCAGCAGCCAAGGTGGGCTGATAGCCAAAAACATTCAGTACTTC.

The rearrangement joins TRBV5-1 to TRBJ2-7; perhaps TRBD1 as D (5 bases). The CDR3 totals 14 residues. Per germline, CDR1 SGHRS and CDR2 YFSETQ. Trimming took 0 bases from V and 6 from J, leaving 13 bases between them. The CDR3 DNA reads as TGCGCCAGCAGCTTGGGCCAGGGAACGGCCGAGCAGTACTTC. Amino acid sequence: CASSLGQGTAEQYF.

The rearrangement uses TRBV2 and TRBJ1-1; D is unclear. Germline CDR1 SNHLY, CDR2 FYNNEI. The CDR3 consists of 11 residues. V lost 4 bases to trimming and J lost 7 bases, with 7 bases between them. CDR3 loop: CASSGSVEAFF. CDR3 DNA sequence: TGTGCCAGCAGTGGCTCAGTTGAAGCTTTCTTT.

The V call is TRBV19, the J call TRBJ2-1; the D is unclear. The CDR3 is made up of 13 amino acids. The germline V gene encodes CDR1 LNHDA and CDR2 SQIVND (reference sequence). V was trimmed by 3 bases and J by 2 bases, leaving 5 bases between them. This CDR3 is CASSIWAYNEQFF. The CDR3 region has the DNA TGTGCCAGTAGTATTTGGGCCTACAATGAGCAGTTCTTC.

This chain connects TRBV7-9 to TRBJ2-7, with D uncertain. Trimming removed 5 bases from V and 2 bases from J, with 16 bases in between. Looked up from germline, CDR1 is SEHNR and CDR2 is FQNEAQ (reference sequence). The CDR3 is made up of 15 amino acids. The CDR3 sequence: CASSPRDMGAYEQYF. The CDR3 nucleotides read TGTGCCAGCAGCCCCCGCGACATGGGTGCCTACGAGCAGTACTTC.

This clone was observed once. The rearrangement links TRBV21-1 to TRBJ2-7; the D call in the table, TRBD2, was not verified against the DNA. TRBV21-1 is deemed a pseudogene. This CDR3 comprises 11 residues. Written as DNA, the CDR3 is TGCGCCAGCCAAGGAAGCGACGAGCAGTACTTC. Its translation is CASQGSDEQYF.

Concerning this clone: With a much larger clone just one base away, this may be a read error. The chain couples TRBV5-1 to TRBJ2-1; 13 positions agree with TRBD2. J was trimmed by 5 bases and V by 4 bases; bases with no gene match: 6. Germline V gene sequence: CDR1 SGHRS, CDR2 YFSETQ. The CDR3 totals 16 residues. This CDR3 is CASSPTGTSGNNEQFF. CDR3 sequence (DNA): TGCGCCAGCAGCCCAACCGGGACTAGCGGGAACAATGAGCAGTTCTTC.

The rearrangement uses TRBV4-3 and TRBJ2-5, with TRBD1 matching 9 bases. Losses at the gene ends were 4 bases for V and 5 bases for J; bases not matched to a gene: 8. From germline, CDR1 is LGHNA and CDR2 YSLEER. The CDR3 length is 15 residues. The CDR3 coding sequence is TGCGCCAGCAGCCTTACCGGACAGGGGTTTGAGACCCAGTACTTC. Residues: CASSLTGQGFETQYF.

This clone was seen a single time. The CDR3 is CASSSPSRRGGEQYF. In DNA form, the CDR3 reads TGTGCCAGCAGTTCCCCATCCCGTCGGGGAGGCGAGCAGTACTTC. The chain employs TRBV28 and TRBJ2-5; a weak D match, TRBD2 (6 bases). The end of the DNA aligns better with TRBJ2-7, so the J call may be wrong. This CDR3 is 15 amino acids long. CDR1 is MDHEN, CDR2 SYDVKM, per germline.

The rearrangement links TRBV20-1 to TRBJ2-1; no clear D gene. Germline V gene data show CDR1 as DFQATT and CDR2 as SNEGSKA (reference sequence). Deletions cut 6 bases from V and 5 bases from J, with 5 bases between. The CDR3 runs 10 residues. The CDR3 sequence: CSARHNEQFF. In DNA, the CDR3 is TGCAGTGCCCGCCACAATGAGCAGTTCTTC.

The genes are TRBV7-2 and TRBJ2-7; D perhaps matches TRBD2 (5 bases). Trimming stripped 2 bases from V and 3 bases from J, with 11 bases between. CDR1 and CDR2 from the germline V gene are SGHTA and FQGNSA. The CDR3 covers 14 residues. The CDR3 reads CASSLFDGDYEQYF. CDR3 coding DNA: TGTGCCAGCAGCTTATTCGACGGGGACTACGAGCAGTACTTC.

A note on this clone: Possible read error: a much larger clone is one base away. This CDR3 is also generated by other DNA sequences in the sample. This sequence joins TRBV29-1 and TRBJ1-1; D remains ambiguous. This CDR3 has 12 amino acids. The germline V gene has CDR1 SQVTM and CDR2 ANQGSEA. Trimming pared 6 bases from V and 3 bases from J, leaving 11 bases between. The CDR3 coding sequence is TGCAGCGTCAGACAAGGTGACACTGAAGCTTTCTTT. Its protein product is CSVRQGDTEAFF.

This chain uses TRBV9 with TRBJ2-5, with D possibly being TRBD1 or TRBD2 (6 bases each). This CDR3 has 13 amino acids. Germline V gene sequence: CDR1 SGDLS, CDR2 YYNGEE. Trimming took 0 bases from V and 5 from J, leaving 8 bases between them. CDR3 DNA sequence: TGTGCCAGCAGCGTAGCGGGGGCCGAGACCCAGTACTTC. Its translation: CASSVAGAETQYF.

In this sample, this clone turned up many times. The chain links TRBV29-1 to TRBJ2-7; TRBD1 agrees at 10 bases. Germline trimming cut 1 base from V and 5 bases from J; bases unmatched to any gene: 5. This CDR3 region has 14 residues. From germline, CDR1 is SQVTM and CDR2 ANQGSEA. In nucleotides, the CDR3 is TGCAGCGTTGAAGGAGACAGGGGGCTCGACGAGCAGTACTTC. Its protein product is CSVEGDRGLDEQYF.

In nucleotides, the CDR3 is TGTGCCAGCAGTTCGTTCCCGGGACAGGGGATCATGCCCCAGCATTTT. Amino acids: CASSSFPGQGIMPQHF. The V and J genes are TRBV28 and TRBJ1-5; 10 bases line up with TRBD1. After removal of 4 bases from V and 9 bases from J, the junction contained 12 bases not matched to a gene. The CDR3 consists of 16 residues. The germline CDR1 and CDR2 sequences are MDHEN and SYDVKM.